The table lists the clone carrying this T cell receptor beta chain with many counts. The data originate from a study of T cells in Graves' hyperthyroidism and ophthalmopathy. Amplification yielded TCR beta CDR3 regions, with RNA transcripts as the source. When the TCR CDR3 underwent first-round RT-PCR, the HTBI primer set was used. TCRdb ran MiXCR on the multiplex PCR reads and lists one entry per CDR3 protein. In the table there are a few hundred thousand distinct CDR3 sequences, 15% to 18% of which are singletons. V dropped 5 bases and J dropped 3; count of bases not matched to a gene: 10. Looked up from germline, CDR1 is LNHNV and CDR2 is YYDKDF (reference sequence). This CDR3 is built from 15 residues.

The receptor was derived from a woman aged 25 to 45 with Graves' hyperthyroidism. The chain has TRBV15 and TRBJ2-7, with TRBD1 matching 7 bases. Sequencing input: blood. In nucleotides, the CDR3 is TGTGCCACCAGCTTCGACGGGACAGCGAGCTACGAGCAGTACTTC. Translating gives CATSFDGTASYEQYF.